A single sample gave rise to the 3 T cell receptor beta chains below, sequenced in a study of blood T cells in healthy people across ages. Next came a second PCR, run for about 6 to 12 cycles, which used a sample-barcoded 5' primer along with a J-beta primer mix. MiXCR, run by TCRdb on the 5' RACE reads, gives a single entry per CDR3 protein. This sample carries around 1,500,000 distinct CDR3 sequences, approximately 40% of them seen once, and the ten largest clones take roughly 8.2%. The sequenced material came from blood. These receptors were obtained from a young woman in good health.

CDR3: CASTISSGGGTQYF. The CDR3 DNA reads as TGTGCCAGCACAATTAGTAGCGGGGGGGGGACGCAGTATTTT. This sequence joins TRBV6-5 and TRBJ2-3; 11 bases are shared with TRBD2. With V trimmed by 7 bases and J by 9 bases, 9 bases remained unmatched. CDR1 and CDR2 from the germline V gene are MNHEY and SVGAGI. The CDR3 sequence is 14 residues long.

The V gene is TRBV12-3 or TRBV12-4, the J gene TRBJ1-1; D is unresolved. V dropped 8 bases and J dropped 4 bases, with 11 bases sitting between them. The length of the CDR3 is 12 residues. The CDR3 region has the DNA TGTGCCAGCCTCCGGATGGGCACTGAAGCTTTCTTT. Translating it yields CASLRMGTEAFF.

This clonotype was recorded a few times. CDR3 sequence reads: CASSYSGEGGRANYGYTF. CDR3 coding DNA: TGTGCCAGCAGTTACTCGGGGGAGGGAGGACGAGCTAACTATGGCTACACCTTC. The chain combines TRBV6-5 with TRBJ1-2; TRBD1 is a possible D gene (5 bases). V lost 0 bases, J lost 0 bases, and 17 bases lay in between. This CDR3 has 18 amino acids. CDR1 is MNHEY, CDR2 SVGAGI, per germline.